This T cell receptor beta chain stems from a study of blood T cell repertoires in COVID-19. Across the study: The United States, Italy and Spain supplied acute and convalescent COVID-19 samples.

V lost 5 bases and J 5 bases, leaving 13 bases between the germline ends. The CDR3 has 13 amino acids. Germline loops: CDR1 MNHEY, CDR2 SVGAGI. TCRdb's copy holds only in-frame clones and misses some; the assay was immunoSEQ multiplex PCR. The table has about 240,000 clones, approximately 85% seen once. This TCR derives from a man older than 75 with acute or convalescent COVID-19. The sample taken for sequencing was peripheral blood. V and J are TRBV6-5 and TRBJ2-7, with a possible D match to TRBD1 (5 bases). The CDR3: CASSRFKGNEQYF. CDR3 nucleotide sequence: TGTGCCAGCAGTCGTTTTAAGGGGAACGAGCAGTACTTC.